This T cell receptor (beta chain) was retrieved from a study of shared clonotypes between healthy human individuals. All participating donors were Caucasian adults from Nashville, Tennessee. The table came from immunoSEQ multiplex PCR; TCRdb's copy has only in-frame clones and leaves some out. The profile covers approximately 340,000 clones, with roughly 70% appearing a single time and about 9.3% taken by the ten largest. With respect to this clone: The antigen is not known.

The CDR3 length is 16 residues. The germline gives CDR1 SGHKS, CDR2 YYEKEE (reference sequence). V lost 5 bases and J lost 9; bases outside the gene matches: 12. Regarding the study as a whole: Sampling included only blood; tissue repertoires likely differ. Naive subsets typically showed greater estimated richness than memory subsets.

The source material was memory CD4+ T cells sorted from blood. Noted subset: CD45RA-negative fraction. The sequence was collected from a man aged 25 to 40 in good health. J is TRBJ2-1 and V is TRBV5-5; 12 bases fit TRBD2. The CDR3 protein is CASSPFGLAGRGEQFF. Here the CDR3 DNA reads TGTGCCAGCAGTCCTTTTGGACTAGCGGGACGGGGTGAGCAGTTCTTC.